These T cell receptor beta chains were read from a single sample in a study of shared clonotypes between healthy human individuals. Method: immunoSEQ multiplex PCR; TCRdb's copy keeps in-frame clones and lacks some. The sample has under 550,000 clones; almost 97% are singletons. Source material: naive CD4+ T cells sorted from blood. Every receptor here comes from a young woman in good health. Both conserved end residues are part of each CDR3. Fields, in order: J gene, D gene, V gene, CDR3 protein. The D gene is left open where the match is weak.

TRBJ2-2 NA TRBV6-6 CASRFRGNTGELFF
TRBJ2-1 TRBD2 TRBV6-5 CASTGGYEQFF
TRBJ1-3 NA TRBV28 CASSPRRGMVPGNTIYF
TRBJ2-3 TRBD2 TRBV2 CASRALPERETDTQYF
TRBJ2-7 TRBD2 TRBV28 CASPPGGLAGAYEQYF
TRBJ1-1 NA TRBV5-1 CASSPLGNTEAFF
TRBJ1-6 NA TRBV20-1 CSAIGNSPLHF
TRBJ1-4 NA TRBV4-1 CASSQDHANEKLFF
TRBJ2-1 TRBD2 TRBV15 CATSRFLAGNSNEQFF
TRBJ2-6 NA TRBV18 CASSPVNDAGFSGANVLTF
TRBJ2-2 NA TRBV23-1 CASSLRGPQTSGELFF
TRBJ1-2 NA TRBV9 CASSYQAYGYTF
TRBJ1-2 TRBD1 TRBV6-4 CASRRGTGGDYGYTF
TRBJ2-5 NA TRBV5-1 CASSLGGTSKETQYF
TRBJ2-7 NA TRBV11-2 CASSRMSGAPYEQYF
TRBJ1-2 TRBD1 TRBV28 CASSLGTGSRANYGYTF
TRBJ1-4 NA TRBV19 CASNGANREKLFF
TRBJ2-7 NA TRBV7-3 CASSVANSYEQYF
TRBJ1-3 NA TRBV9 CASSVDRSGNTIYF
TRBJ1-4 NA TRBV5-1 CASSLERVHAEKLFF
TRBJ1-4 NA TRBV19 CASSISATNEKLFF
TRBJ1-2 NA TRBV10-3 CAISGWGGGAEGYGYTF
TRBJ2-1 TRBD2 TRBV7-9 CASSSPGTSYNEQFF
TRBJ2-1 NA TRBV29-1 CSVIGSNNEQFF
TRBJ2-7 NA TRBV19 CASSIVEGTEQYF
TRBJ2-7 TRBD2 TRBV19 CASSFNKLAGGYEQYF
TRBJ2-7 NA TRBV9 CASSERDSRYEQYF
TRBJ2-3 NA TRBV9 CASSVLQAGTDTQYF
TRBJ1-4 NA TRBV4-1 CASSQPRQKNEKLFF
TRBJ1-2 NA TRBV7-8 CASSSADRGVLPYGYTF
TRBJ2-7 TRBD1 TRBV5-1 CASSPRQGADYEQYF
TRBJ2-7 TRBD2 TRBV25-1 CASSEFVAGEIDEQYF
TRBJ1-1 NA TRBV5-4 CASSPNGGVRRGTEAFF
TRBJ1-3 NA TRBV5-1 CASSQSSGNTIYF
TRBJ2-7 TRBD2 TRBV4-3 CASSQVSLAGNEQYF
NA NA TRBV30 CACRLPVTPFRYEQYF
TRBJ2-4 NA TRBV9 CASSVDNGLTKNIQYF
TRBJ2-7 NA TRBV5-1 CASRGASYEQYF
TRBJ2-7 NA TRBV5-1 CASSLGSPYSWGSYEQYF
TRBJ2-3 TRBD2 TRBV5-1 CASSLGTRSSTDTQYF
TRBJ2-5 NA TRBV29-1 CSVSKTAQETQYF